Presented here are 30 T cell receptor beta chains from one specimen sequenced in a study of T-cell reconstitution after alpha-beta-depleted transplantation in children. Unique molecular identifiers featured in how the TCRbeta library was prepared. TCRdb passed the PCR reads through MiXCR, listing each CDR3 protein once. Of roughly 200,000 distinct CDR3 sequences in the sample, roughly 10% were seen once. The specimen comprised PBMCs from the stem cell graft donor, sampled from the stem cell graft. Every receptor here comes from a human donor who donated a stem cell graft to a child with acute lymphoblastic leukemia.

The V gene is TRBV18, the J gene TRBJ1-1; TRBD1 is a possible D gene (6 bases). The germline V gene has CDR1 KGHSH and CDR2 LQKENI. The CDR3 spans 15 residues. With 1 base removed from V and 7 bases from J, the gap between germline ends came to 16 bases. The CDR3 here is CASSPRPGGDSEAFF. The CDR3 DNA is TGTGCCAGCTCACCACGACCTGGGGGCGATAGTGAAGCTTTCTTT.

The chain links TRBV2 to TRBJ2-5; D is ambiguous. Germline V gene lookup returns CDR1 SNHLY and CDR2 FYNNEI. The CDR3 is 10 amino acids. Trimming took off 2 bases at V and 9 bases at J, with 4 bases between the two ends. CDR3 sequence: CASSEQAQYF. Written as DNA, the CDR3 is TGTGCCAGCAGTGAACAGGCCCAGTACTTC.

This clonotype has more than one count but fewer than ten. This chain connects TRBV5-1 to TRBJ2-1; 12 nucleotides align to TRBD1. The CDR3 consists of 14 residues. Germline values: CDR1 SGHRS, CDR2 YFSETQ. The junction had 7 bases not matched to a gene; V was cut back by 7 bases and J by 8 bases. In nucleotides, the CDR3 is TGCGCCAGCGCCGCGGGACAGGGGGCGCATGAGCAGTTCTTC. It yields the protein CASAAGQGAHEQFF.

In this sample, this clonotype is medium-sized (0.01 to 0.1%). The CDR3 loop reads CSAPGPQETQYF. The CDR3 DNA is TGCAGTGCCCCTGGGCCTCAAGAGACCCAGTACTTC. V is TRBV20-1 and J is TRBJ2-5; D is ambiguous. Germline lookup yields CDR1 DFQATT and CDR2 SNEGSKA (reference sequence). The V end lost 6 bases, the J end lost 2 bases, and 10 bases lay between the germline ends. The CDR3 contains 12 residues.

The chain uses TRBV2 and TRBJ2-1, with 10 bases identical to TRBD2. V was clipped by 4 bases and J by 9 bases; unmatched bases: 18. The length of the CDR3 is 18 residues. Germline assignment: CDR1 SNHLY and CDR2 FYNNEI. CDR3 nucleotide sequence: TGTGCCAGCAGTGGGGTAGCGGGGGGTTCGCATTTGATTGGTGAGCAGTTCTTC. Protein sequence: CASSGVAGGSHLIGEQFF.

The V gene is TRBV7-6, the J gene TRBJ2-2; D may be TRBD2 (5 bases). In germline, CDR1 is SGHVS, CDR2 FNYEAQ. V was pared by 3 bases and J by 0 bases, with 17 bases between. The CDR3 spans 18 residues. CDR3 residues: CASSFGGGYSPNTGELFF. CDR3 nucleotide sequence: TGTGCCAGCAGCTTCGGAGGAGGTTACAGCCCGAACACCGGGGAGCTGTTTTTT. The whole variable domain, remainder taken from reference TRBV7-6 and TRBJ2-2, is GAGVSQSPRYKVTKRGQDVALRCDPISGHVSLYWYRQALGQGPEFLTYFNYEAQQDKSGLPNDRFSAERPEGSISTLTIQRTEQRDSAMYRCASSFGGGYSPNTGELFFGEGSRLTVL.

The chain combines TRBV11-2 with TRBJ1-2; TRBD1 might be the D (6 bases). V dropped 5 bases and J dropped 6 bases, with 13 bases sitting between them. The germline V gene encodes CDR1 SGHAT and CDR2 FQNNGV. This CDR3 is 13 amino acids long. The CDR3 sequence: CASSQPGQNGYTF. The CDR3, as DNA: TGTGCCAGCAGCCAACCAGGACAGAATGGCTACACCTTC.

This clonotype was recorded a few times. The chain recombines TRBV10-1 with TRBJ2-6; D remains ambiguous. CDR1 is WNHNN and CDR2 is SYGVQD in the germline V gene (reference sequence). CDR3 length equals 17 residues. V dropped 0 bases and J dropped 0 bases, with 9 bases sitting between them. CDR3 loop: CASSESWSASGANVLTF. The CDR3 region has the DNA TGCGCCAGCAGTGAGTCCTGGTCCGCCTCTGGGGCCAACGTCCTGACTTTC.

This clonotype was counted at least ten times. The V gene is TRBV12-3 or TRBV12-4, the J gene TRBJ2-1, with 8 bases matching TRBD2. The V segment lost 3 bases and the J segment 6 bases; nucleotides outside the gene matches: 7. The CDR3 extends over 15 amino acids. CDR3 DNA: TGTGCCAGCAGTTTTTTAACTAGCGGTGGCAATGAGCAGTTCTTC. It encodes CASSFLTSGGNEQFF.

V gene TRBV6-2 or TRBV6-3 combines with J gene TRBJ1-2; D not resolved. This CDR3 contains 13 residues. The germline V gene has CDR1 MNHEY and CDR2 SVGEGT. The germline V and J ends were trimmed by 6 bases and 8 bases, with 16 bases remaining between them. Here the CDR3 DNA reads TGTGCCAGCAGCCCTGGACCGCGTCGCGGCTACACCTTC. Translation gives CASSPGPRRGYTF.

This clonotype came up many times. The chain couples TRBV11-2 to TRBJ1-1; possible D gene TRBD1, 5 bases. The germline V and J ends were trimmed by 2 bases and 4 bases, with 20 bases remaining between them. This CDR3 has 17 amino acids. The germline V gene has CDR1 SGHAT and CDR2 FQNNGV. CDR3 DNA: TGTGCCAGCAGCTTAAGGGGTATGGCCGCAATGGGCACTGAAGCTTTCTTT. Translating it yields CASSLRGMAAMGTEAFF. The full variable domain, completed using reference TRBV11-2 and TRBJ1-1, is EAGVAQSPRYKIIEKRQSVAFWCNPISGHATLYWYQQILGQGPKLLIQFQNNGVVDDSQLPKDRFSAERLKGVDSTLKIQPAKLEDSAVYLCASSLRGMAAMGTEAFFGQGTRLTVV.

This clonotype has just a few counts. The CDR3, as DNA: TGTGCCAGTAGTACCGTGGGACAGGGCGATTCACCCCTCCACTTT. Protein product: CASSTVGQGDSPLHF. The rearrangement uses TRBV19 and TRBJ1-6; 9 bases align to TRBD1. The ends lost 4 bases at V and 8 bases at J; junction bases unmatched: 6. The germline V gene has CDR1 LNHDA and CDR2 SQIVND (reference sequence). This CDR3 is 15 amino acids long.

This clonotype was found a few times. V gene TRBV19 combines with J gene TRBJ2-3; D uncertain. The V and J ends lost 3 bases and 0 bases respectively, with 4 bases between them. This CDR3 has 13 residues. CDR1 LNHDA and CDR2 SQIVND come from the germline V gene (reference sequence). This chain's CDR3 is CASSIGSTDTQYF. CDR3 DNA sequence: TGTGCCAGTAGTATCGGGAGCACAGATACGCAGTATTTT.

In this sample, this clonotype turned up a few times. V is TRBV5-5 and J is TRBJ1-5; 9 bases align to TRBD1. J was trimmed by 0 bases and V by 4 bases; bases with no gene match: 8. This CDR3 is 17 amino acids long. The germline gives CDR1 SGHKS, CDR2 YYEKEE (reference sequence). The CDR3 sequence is CASSGGTGSYSNQPQHF. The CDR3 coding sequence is TGTGCCAGCAGCGGGGGGACAGGGAGTTATAGCAATCAGCCCCAGCATTTT.

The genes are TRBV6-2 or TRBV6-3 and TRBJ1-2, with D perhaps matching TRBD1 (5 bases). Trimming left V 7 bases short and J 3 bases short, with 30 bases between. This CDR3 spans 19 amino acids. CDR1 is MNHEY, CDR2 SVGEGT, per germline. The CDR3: CASIGTDVQAVQRYYGYTF. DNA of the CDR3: TGTGCCAGCATTGGGACCGACGTACAGGCCGTACAGCGGTACTATGGCTACACCTTC.

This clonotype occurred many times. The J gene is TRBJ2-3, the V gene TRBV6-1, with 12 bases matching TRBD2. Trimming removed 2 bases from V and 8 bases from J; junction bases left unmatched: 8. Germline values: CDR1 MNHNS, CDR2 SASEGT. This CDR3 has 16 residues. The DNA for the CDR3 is TGTGCCAGCAGTGAACTCCTAGCGGGGGGGCCTAGTACGCAGTATTTT. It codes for CASSELLAGGPSTQYF.

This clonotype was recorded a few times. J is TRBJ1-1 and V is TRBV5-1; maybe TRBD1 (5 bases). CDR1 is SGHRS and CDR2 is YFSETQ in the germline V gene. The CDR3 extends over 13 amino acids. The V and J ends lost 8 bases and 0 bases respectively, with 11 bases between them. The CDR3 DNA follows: TGCGCCAGTGGGGGGGAATTGAACACTGAAGCTTTCTTT. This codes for CASGGELNTEAFF.

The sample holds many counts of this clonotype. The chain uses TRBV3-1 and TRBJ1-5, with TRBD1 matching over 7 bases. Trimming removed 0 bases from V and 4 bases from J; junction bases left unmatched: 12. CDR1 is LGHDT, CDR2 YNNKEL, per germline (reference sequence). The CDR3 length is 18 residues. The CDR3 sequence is CASSQDRLGDSLNQPQHF. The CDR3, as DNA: TGTGCCAGCAGCCAAGATCGTCTGGGGGACAGCCTGAATCAGCCCCAGCATTTT.

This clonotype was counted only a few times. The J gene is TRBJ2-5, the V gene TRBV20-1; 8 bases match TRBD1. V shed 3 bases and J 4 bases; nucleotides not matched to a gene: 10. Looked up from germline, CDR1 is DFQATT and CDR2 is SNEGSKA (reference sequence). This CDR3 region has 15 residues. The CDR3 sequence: CSARDRVLGGETQYF. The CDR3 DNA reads TGCAGTGCTAGGGACAGGGTGCTGGGGGGAGAGACCCAGTACTTC.

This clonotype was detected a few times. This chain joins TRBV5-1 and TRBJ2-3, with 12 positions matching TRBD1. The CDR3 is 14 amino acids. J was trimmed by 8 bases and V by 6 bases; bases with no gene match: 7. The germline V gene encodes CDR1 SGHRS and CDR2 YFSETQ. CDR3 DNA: TGCGCCAGCAAACCGGGACAGGGGGCTGGTACGCAGTATTTT. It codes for CASKPGQGAGTQYF.

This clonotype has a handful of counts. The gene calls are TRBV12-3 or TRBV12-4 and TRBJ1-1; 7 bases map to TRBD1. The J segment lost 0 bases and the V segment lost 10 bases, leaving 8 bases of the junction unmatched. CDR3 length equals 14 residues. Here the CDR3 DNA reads TGTGCCACCCAGACAGGGCCCTTGAACACTGAAGCTTTCTTT. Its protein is CATQTGPLNTEAFF.

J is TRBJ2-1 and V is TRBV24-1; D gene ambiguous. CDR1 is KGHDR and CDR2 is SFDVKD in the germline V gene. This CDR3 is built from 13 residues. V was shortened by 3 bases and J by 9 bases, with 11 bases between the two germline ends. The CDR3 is CATSDAKWGEQFF. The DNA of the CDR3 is TGTGCCACCAGTGATGCTAAATGGGGTGAGCAGTTCTTC.

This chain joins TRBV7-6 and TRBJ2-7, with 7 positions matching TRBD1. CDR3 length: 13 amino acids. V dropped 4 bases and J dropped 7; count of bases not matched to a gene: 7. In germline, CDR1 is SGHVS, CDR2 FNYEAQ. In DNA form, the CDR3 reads TGTGCCAGCAGCTCTGACAGGGCTCGAGAGCAGTACTTC. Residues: CASSSDRAREQYF.

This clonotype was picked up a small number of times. CDR3 loop: CASSYSKTRGINYGYTF. DNA of the CDR3: TGTGCCAGCAGTTACTCGAAGACCCGAGGGATTAACTATGGCTACACCTTC. The genes are TRBV6-5 and TRBJ1-2; no clear D gene. Germline assignment: CDR1 MNHEY and CDR2 SVGAGI. The CDR3 sequence is 17 residues long. With 0 bases removed from V and 1 base from J, the gap between germline ends came to 15 bases.

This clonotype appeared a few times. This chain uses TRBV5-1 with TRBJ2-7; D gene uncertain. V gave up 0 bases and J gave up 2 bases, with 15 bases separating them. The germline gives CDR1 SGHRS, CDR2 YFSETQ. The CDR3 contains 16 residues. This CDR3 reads CASSLGFEPNTYEQYF. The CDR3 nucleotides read TGCGCCAGCAGCTTGGGTTTTGAGCCGAACACCTACGAGCAGTACTTC.

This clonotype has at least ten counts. CDR3 amino acids: CASSLGTRAVTDTQYF. For the CDR3, the DNA is TGTGCCAGCAGTTTAGGTACGAGGGCGGTAACAGATACGCAGTATTTT. The chain has TRBV12-3 or TRBV12-4 and TRBJ2-3, with D perhaps TRBD2 (5 bases). The germline V and J ends were trimmed by 1 base and 3 bases, with 14 bases remaining between them. The CDR3 runs to 16 residues.

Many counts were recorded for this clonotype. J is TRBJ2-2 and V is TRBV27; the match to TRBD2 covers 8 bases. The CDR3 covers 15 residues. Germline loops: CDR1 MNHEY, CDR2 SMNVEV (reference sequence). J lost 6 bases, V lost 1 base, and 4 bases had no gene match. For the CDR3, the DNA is TGTGCCAGCAGTTTATATTCCGGGGGGGCCGGGGAGCTGTTTTTT. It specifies CASSLYSGGAGELFF.

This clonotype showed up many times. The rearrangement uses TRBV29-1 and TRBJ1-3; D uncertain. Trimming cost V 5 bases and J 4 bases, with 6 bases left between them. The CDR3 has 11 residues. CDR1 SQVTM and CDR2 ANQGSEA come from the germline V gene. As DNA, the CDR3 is TGCAGCGTTCGCGTAGGAAACACCATATATTTT. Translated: CSVRVGNTIYF.

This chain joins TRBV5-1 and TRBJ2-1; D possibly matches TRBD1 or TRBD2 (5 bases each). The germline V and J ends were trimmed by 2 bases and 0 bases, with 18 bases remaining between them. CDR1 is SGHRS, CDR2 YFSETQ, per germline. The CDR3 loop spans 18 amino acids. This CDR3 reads CASSFEGMETPSYNEQFF. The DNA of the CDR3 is TGCGCCAGCAGCTTTGAGGGGATGGAAACGCCCTCCTACAATGAGCAGTTCTTC. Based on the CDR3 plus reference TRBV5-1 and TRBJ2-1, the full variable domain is KAGVTQTPRYLIKTRGQQVTLSCSPISGHRSVSWYQQTPGQGLQFLFEYFSETQRNKGNFPGRFSGRQFSNSRSEMNVSTLELGDSALYLCASSFEGMETPSYNEQFFGPGTRLTVL.

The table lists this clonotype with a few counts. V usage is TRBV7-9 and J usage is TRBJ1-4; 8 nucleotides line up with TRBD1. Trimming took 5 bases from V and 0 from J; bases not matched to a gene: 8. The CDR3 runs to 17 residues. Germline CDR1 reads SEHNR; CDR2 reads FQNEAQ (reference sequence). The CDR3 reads CASSAQGGDATNEKLFF. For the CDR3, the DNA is TGTGCCAGCAGCGCACAGGGGGGGGATGCAACTAATGAAAAACTGTTTTTT.